This paragraph reports one T cell receptor beta chain. This sample is part of a study of identical twins. CDR3 length: 13 residues. Germline V CDR1 and CDR2: DFQATT, SNEGSKA (reference sequence). V was clipped by 4 bases and J by 5 bases; unmatched bases: 3. Via MiXCR, TCRdb re-called the 5' RACE reads, giving one row per CDR3 protein. This sample has under 900,000 distinct CDR3 sequences, with roughly 20% found just once. The same specimen was also included in a second study, on T cells expressing NK-cell markers.

Specimen: PBMCs. This sequence originates from a woman aged 18 to 35 in good health. This sequence joins TRBV20-1 and TRBJ2-5; 11 nucleotides line up with TRBD1. CDR3 region: CSATWDRGETQYF. DNA of the CDR3: TGCAGTGCTACATGGGACAGGGGGGAGACCCAGTACTTC.